This T cell receptor (beta chain) emerged from a study of molecular identifiers for immune sequencing clone quantification (dated 2018 in TCRdb). Background on the whole study: For a replicate experiment, RNA from approximately 20,000 or 100,000 naive CD8 T cells was divided into five aliquots, of which four were sequenced. CD8 T cells were used in a methods study to benchmark molecular-identifier clustering-based TCR repertoire sequencing (MIDCIRS) and TCR RNA copy counting.

To prepare the library, PCR was applied. The data were produced on an Illumina HiSeq 4000. Bulk TCR libraries were generated as previously described, with the TCR primers listed in Table S5 used. The Qiagen AllPrep DNA/RNA kit was used to purify total RNA. Reads from multiple sequencing runs of the same library were pooled before analysis. Per the original workflow: Reads were retained only if an exact TCR constant sequence was present, and the retained reads were trimmed to 150 nt and grouped according to their 12-nt molecular barcodes. Reads within each barcode group were sub-clustered using a 15% Levenshtein threshold, and quality-weighted consensus sequences were constructed for each RNA molecule. Non-functional sequences were removed, as were lower-count sequences one edit away from another. Based on fitting two negative binomial distributions, any barcode sub-cluster with under 20% of the maximum read count was discarded. TCRdb reran the public reads through fastp at Q25 and MiXCR, keeping productive beta chains. CDR3 protein sequences are deduplicated, and each keeps its most common genes and DNA. The V and J calls follow TCRdb's processing rather than the paper's. The sample table contains around 480,000 distinct CDR3 sequences; only one count was recorded for around 21% of them. The ten largest make up about 0.8% of the sample.

Relative to germline, V is 5 bases shorter and J is 5 bases shorter, with 14 bases between their ends. According to the germline V gene (reference sequence), CDR1 reads LNHNV and CDR2 reads YYDKDF. The CDR3 starts with the cysteine, ends with the phenylalanine, and has 14 residues. Only CDR3 DNA remains: 42 bases, in frame from the first base. Libraries of naive CD8 T cells were built from approximately 20,000 to 980,000 sorted cells, with 10%, 30% or 50% of the purified RNA used. On a BD FACSAria II, naive CD8 T cells were FACS-sorted as CD8+CD4-CCR7+CD45RA+ and collected into RLT Plus buffer. Roughly ten TCR copies' worth of Jurkat RNA were spiked into about 19,000-1,000,000 naive CD8 T cell samples to test detection sensitivity. CD8 T cells were enriched using RosetteSep CD8+ T Cell Enrichment Cocktail and Ficoll-Paque, and the enriched cells then underwent ACK red cell lysis. The paper's findings and limits, for the study overall: When barcode sub-clustering was omitted, TCR diversity was inflated by chimeric consensus sequences, with chimeras reaching as high as 47%. Modeling estimated 2.5 to 3.5 recovered TCR RNA copies per cell, compared with approximately 10 by digital PCR, which implies roughly 29% capture efficiency. Highly expanded clone sizes could be underestimated if identical TCR molecules share a barcode. Spiked-in Jurkat TCR RNA equivalent to a single cell was reported to be detectable even among approximately 900,000 naive CD8 T cells. The naive libraries included spiked-in Jurkat TCR RNA (roughly ten copies' worth), and this Jurkat TCR RNA is not part of the donor repertoire. Clones above 20 RNA copies held over 98% of molecules in CMV-specific effector cells but under 1% in naive cells.

This clonotype was counted ten times or more. Its antigen is unknown. No base qualities exist here, and no much larger clone lies one base off it. What was sequenced was naive CD8+ T cells from blood, with Jurkat cell RNA spiked in. The sample's cell subset or site label is to be understood as: FACS-sorted CD8+CD4-CCR7+CD45RA+ naive T cells. This clonotype originated in a human donor in good health. Some libraries in this study had Jurkat cell RNA spiked in. The rearrangement joined TRBV15 to TRBJ2-3; the D gene is possibly TRBD2, with 5 bases matching. CDR3 reads: CATSGEFAGDTQYF. At the DNA level, the sequence is TGTGCCACCAGCGGGGAGTTTGCGGGAGATACGCAGTATTTT.